The rows below give T cell receptor beta chains drawn from one sample of a study of graft-versus-host responses after intestinal transplantation. Generated by immunoSEQ multiplex PCR, the TCRdb table keeps only in-frame clones and is missing some. The sample has around 19,000 clones; about 45% are singletons. The material was alloreactive CD4+ T cells from a mixed lymphocyte reaction culture, obtained before intestinal transplant. The receptors were sampled from a human patient who received an intestinal transplant. CDR3s include the opening cysteine and the closing phenylalanine or tryptophan. Fields, in order: CDR3 protein, CDR3 DNA, D gene, J gene, clone size, V gene. D genes are given only for firm matches. Some rows mark clone size as missing; the rest say once, few, many or name a class of expanded clone.

CASSEVDRLSGYTF	TGTGCCAGCAGTGAAGTGGACAGGCTTAGTGGCTACACCTTC	TRBD1	TRBJ1-2	-	TRBV6-1
CASSLVQGFSPLHF	TGTGCCAGCAGCTTAGTCCAGGGGTTTTCACCCCTCCACTTT	-	TRBJ1-6	medium-sized	TRBV7-8
CASSLGDRVRGSYEQYF	TGTGCCAGCAGCTTGGGGGACAGGGTAAGGGGTTCCTACGAGCAGTACTTC	TRBD1	TRBJ2-7	-	TRBV5-4
CASRLDAPGTQYF	TGTGCCAGCAGACTGGACGCCCCGGGGACGCAGTATTTT	-	TRBJ2-3	few	TRBV6-5
CASRLGQSNTEAFF	TGTGCCAGCAGACTTGGACAGTCGAACACTGAAGCTTTCTTT	-	TRBJ1-1	few	TRBV2
CASSLVVGQNYGYTF	TGTGCCAGCAGCTTAGTTGTTGGGCAGAACTATGGCTACACCTTC	-	TRBJ1-2	-	TRBV7-2
CASSPQGALVSYEQYF	TGTGCCAGCTCACCGCAGGGCGCCCTAGTCTCCTACGAGCAGTACTTC	-	TRBJ2-7	few	TRBV18
CASSSDRVGNQPQHF	TGTGCCAGCAGTTCCGACAGGGTGGGCAATCAGCCCCAGCATTTT	TRBD1	TRBJ1-5	-	TRBV2
CASNDQGPTNEKLFF	TGTGCCAGCAACGACCAGGGGCCAACTAATGAAAAACTGTTTTTT	-	TRBJ1-4	-	TRBV28
CASSQGNQPQHF	TGTGCCAGCAGCCAGGGCAATCAGCCCCAGCATTTT	-	TRBJ1-5	-	TRBV7-3
CASSHRESSGNTIYF	TGTGCCAGCAGTCACCGGGAGAGCTCTGGAAACACCATATATTTT	-	TRBJ1-3	-	TRBV2
CASSQGELAVYEQYF	TGTGCCAGCAGCCAAGGGGAACTAGCCGTCTACGAGCAGTACTTC	-	TRBJ2-7	medium-sized	TRBV14
CASSPLHGNTEAFF	TGTGCCAGCTCACCACTTCACGGTAACACTGAAGCTTTCTTT	-	TRBJ1-1	-	TRBV18
CASSFEGGKLFF	TGCGCCAGCAGCTTCGAGGGTGGGAAACTGTTTTTT	-	TRBJ1-4	-	TRBV5-1
CASKYTATNEKLFF	TGTGCCAGCAAGTACACAGCAACTAATGAAAAACTGTTTTTT	-	TRBJ1-4	-	TRBV6-5
CASSLTPGSNQPQHF	TGTGCCAGCAGTCTGACTCCCGGTAGCAATCAGCCCCAGCATTTT	-	TRBJ1-5	-	TRBV6-5
CASKDSLSPLHF	TGCGCCAGCAAGGACAGTCTGTCACCCCTCCACTTT	-	TRBJ1-6	-	TRBV10-2
CASSEAGRGAETQYF	TGTGCCAGCAGTGAAGCGGGCAGGGGAGCAGAGACCCAGTACTTC	-	TRBJ2-5	-	TRBV2
CASNPQGWNSPLHF	TGTGCCAGCAACCCACAGGGCTGGAATTCACCCCTCCACTTT	-	TRBJ1-6	few	TRBV9
CSVGAGPALHF	TGCAGCGTGGGGGCAGGGCCGGCCCTCCACTTT	-	TRBJ1-6	-	TRBV29-1
CASSGGQGRLISGNTIYF	TGTGCCAGCAGTGGGGGACAGGGGCGGTTGATTTCTGGAAACACCATATATTTT	TRBD1	TRBJ1-3	medium-sized	TRBV2
CASSRVAQRTEAFF	TGTGCCAGCAGCCGGGTGGCTCAAAGGACTGAAGCTTTCTTT	-	TRBJ1-1	few	TRBV7-2
CASSPSGVPTYEQYF	TGTGCCAGCAGCCCCAGCGGGGTACCTACTTACGAGCAGTACTTC	TRBD2	TRBJ2-7	few	TRBV7-9
CASSRGTGGYHEQYF	TGCGCCAGCAGCAGGGGGACAGGGGGCTACCACGAGCAGTACTTC	TRBD1	TRBJ2-7	-	TRBV5-1
CASRADRLGQPQHF	TGTGCCAGCAGGGCTGACAGGTTGGGTCAGCCCCAGCATTTT	-	TRBJ1-5	few	TRBV2
CASSPLGGRGEAFF	TGTGCCAGCTCACCGCTAGGGGGCCGAGGAGAAGCTTTCTTT	TRBD1	TRBJ1-1	-	TRBV18